This T cell receptor (beta chain) was recorded in a study of shared clonotypes between healthy human individuals. The germline V and J ends were trimmed by 5 bases and 1 base, with 15 bases remaining between them. The CDR3 sequence is 15 residues long. Per germline, CDR1 MDHEN and CDR2 SYDVKM. Generated by immunoSEQ multiplex PCR, the TCRdb table keeps only in-frame clones and is missing some. This sample has over a million clones, with more than 95% found just once. The chain employs TRBV28 and TRBJ2-7; weak D call: TRBD1 (6 bases). The sequence derives from a man in his thirties or forties in good health. The sequenced material came from naive CD4+ T cells sorted from blood. Noted subset: CD45RA+ positively selected. This chain's CDR3 is CASSAQGRGSYEQYF. CDR3 bases: TGTGCCAGCAGTGCACAGGGAAGGGGTTCCTACGAGCAGTACTTC.